These 10 T cell receptor beta chains were all obtained from the same sample, sequenced in a study of T cell responses to AZD1222 COVID-19 vaccine. Measured with immunoSEQ multiplex PCR; TCRdb has only the in-frame clones, and not every one. The repertoire holds 110,000 to 150,000 clones, with under 95% as singletons. The sample in question was peripheral blood, obtained 28 days after the second AZD1222 dose. The receptors originated from an adult who received the AZD1222 COVID-19 vaccine.

The rearrangement uses TRBV18 and TRBJ1-1; D gene uncertain. Germline V gives CDR1 KGHSH, CDR2 LQKENI. The CDR3 runs 15 residues. Trimming left V 4 bases short and J 0 bases short, with 12 bases between. This CDR3 is CASSRYQEMNTEAFF. CDR3 nucleotides: TGTGCCAGCTCACGTTACCAAGAGATGAACACTGAAGCTTTCTTT.

The CDR3 reads CASSEFPSGGPPGETQYF. The CDR3 coding sequence is TGTGCCAGCAGTGAATTTCCTAGCGGGGGGCCCCCTGGGGAGACCCAGTACTTC. The chain carries TRBV2 and TRBJ2-5, with 11 bases identical to TRBD2. Trimming at V came to 2 bases and at J to 5 bases, leaving 13 bases not matched to a gene. The CDR3 extends over 18 amino acids. The germline CDR1 and CDR2 sequences are SNHLY and FYNNEI.

The table lists this clone with a few counts. The chain recombines TRBV12-3 or TRBV12-4 with TRBJ2-7; D remains unclear. Trimming shortened V by 2 bases and J by 5 bases, and 10 bases separated the two germline ends. The CDR3 extends over 13 amino acids. The CDR3 coding sequence is TGTGCCAGCAGTTTAAGGCTAGTCCACGAGCAGTACTTC. Translated, it gives CASSLRLVHEQYF.

The chain couples TRBV12-2 to TRBJ1-4; the table calls TRBD1, which could not be checked here. TRBV12-2 is a documented pseudogene. The CDR3 contains 21 residues. CDR3 sequence (DNA): TGTGCAAGTCGCTCCCAGAGTGAGGCGGACAGGGGGGCTGCAACTAATGAAAAACTGTTTTTT. It translates to CASRSQSEADRGAATNEKLFF.

The chain recombines TRBV12-3 or TRBV12-4 with TRBJ2-1, with 10 bases that match TRBD1. V was clipped by 6 bases and J by 13 bases; unmatched bases: 9. The CDR3 is 13 amino acids. The CDR3 coding sequence is TGTGCCAGCAGACCCCGAGGGACAGGGGATCAGTTCTTC. Translating it yields CASRPRGTGDQFF.

This clone was seen once. The rearrangement links TRBV7-9 to TRBJ2-7, with 8 bases matching TRBD1. Germline CDR1 reads SEHNR; CDR2 reads FQNEAQ (reference sequence). This CDR3 has 15 amino acids. The V and J ends lost 5 bases and 0 bases, in that order; junction bases with no gene match: 6. CDR3 protein: CASSRRTGSSYEQYF. CDR3 DNA: TGTGCCAGCAGCCGTAGGACAGGGAGCTCCTACGAGCAGTACTTC.

This chain links TRBV5-1 with TRBJ1-2; D call uncertain. Germline assignment: CDR1 SGHRS and CDR2 YFSETQ. The CDR3 sequence is 14 residues long. Deletions cut 3 bases from V and 8 bases from J, with 17 bases between. CDR3 sequence (DNA): TGCGCCAGCAGCTCAATCGGGCAGCGAGAAGGCTACACCTTC. Translating gives CASSSIGQREGYTF.

The V call is TRBV18, the J call TRBJ2-7, with 9 bases aligning to TRBD2. The germline CDR1 and CDR2 sequences are KGHSH and LQKENI. This CDR3 spans 15 amino acids. V was clipped by 3 bases and J by 3 bases; unmatched bases: 6. The CDR3 loop is CASSPTGLAVYEQYF. The CDR3 DNA follows: TGTGCCAGCTCACCCACGGGACTAGCTGTCTACGAGCAGTACTTC. The full variable domain, in which reference TRBV18 and TRBJ2-7 provide the parts outside the CDR3, is NAGVMQNPRHLVRRRGQEARLRCSPMKGHSHVYWYRQLPEEGLKFMVYLQKENIIDESGMPKERFSAEFPKEGPSILRIQQVVRGDSAAYFCASSPTGLAVYEQYFGPGTRLTVT.

Comment on this clone: The same CDR3 arises from other DNA sequences in this sample as well. V gene TRBV12-3 or TRBV12-4 combines with J gene TRBJ1-1; no reliable D call. V was shortened by 9 bases and J by 3 bases, with 14 bases between the two germline ends. This CDR3 contains 13 residues. The CDR3 protein is CASSLTGDTEAFF. CDR3 sequence (DNA): TGTGCCAGTTCCTTAACGGGAGACACTGAAGCTTTCTTT.

The chain is built from TRBV6-5 and TRBJ1-1; D gene unclear. From germline, CDR1 is MNHEY and CDR2 SVGAGI. Trimming removed 3 bases from V and 4 bases from J, with 12 bases in between. The CDR3 contains 14 residues. CDR3 amino acids: CASSYEPLGTEAFF. CDR3 DNA: TGTGCCAGCAGTTATGAACCGCTGGGCACTGAAGCTTTCTTT.